These T cell receptor beta chains were read from a single sample in a study of OX40 agonist ivuxolimab in advanced cancers. Sequencing used immunoSEQ multiplex PCR; TCRdb keeps in-frame clones, though not all of them. The table lists more than 65,000 clones, approximately 88% of them singletons, with about 0.6% in the top ten. This sample comprised CD4+ or CD8+ T cells sorted from blood, obtained in a trial of the OX40 agonist ivuxolimab. Source of these receptors: an adult with an advanced solid tumor such as melanoma, head and neck, liver or kidney cancer. Each CDR3 is given with its conserved first and last residue. D genes are given only for firm matches. Expanded clones get a size class; other rows say once, few or many, or leave the size out.

CAISESQGEETQYF,TGTGCCATCAGTGAGTCGCAGGGTGAAGAGACCCAGTACTTC,TRBJ2-5,.,.,TRBV10-3
CASSLELGGAQETQYF,TGTGCCAGCAGCTTAGAGTTAGGGGGAGCCCAAGAGACCCAGTACTTC,TRBJ2-5,.,.,TRBV7-8
CASSLQGARADTQYF,TGCGCCAGCAGCTTACAGGGGGCGCGGGCAGATACGCAGTATTTT,TRBJ2-3,TRBD1,once,TRBV5-1
CASSLLLLADYNEQFF,TGTGCCAGCAGCTTGCTTCTACTAGCGGATTACAATGAGCAGTTCTTC,TRBJ2-1,TRBD2,.,TRBV5-4
CASSLLQKGGYTF,TGTGCCAGCAGCTTGCTACAGAAGGGGGGCTACACCTTC,TRBJ1-2,.,.,TRBV7-2
CASSLRLVNNGKLFF,TGTGCCAGCAGCTTGAGGTTGGTCAACAATGGGAAACTGTTTTTT,TRBJ1-4,.,.,TRBV11-2
CASSRDGGAQPQHF,TGTGCCAGCTCCCGTGACGGGGGTGCTCAGCCCCAGCATTTT,TRBJ1-5,.,few,TRBV18
CASRGLAGANEQFF,TGCGCCAGCAGGGGGCTAGCGGGGGCCAATGAGCAGTTCTTC,TRBJ2-1,TRBD2,.,TRBV4-1
CASSPLGQRGNEKLFF,TGTGCCAGTAGCCCCCTGGGACAGAGAGGCAATGAAAAACTGTTTTTT,TRBJ1-4,TRBD1,.,TRBV19
CATSMGLAGGVTGELFF,TGTGCCACCAGCATGGGCCTAGCGGGGGGGGTCACCGGGGAGCTGTTTTTT,TRBJ2-2,TRBD2,once,TRBV15